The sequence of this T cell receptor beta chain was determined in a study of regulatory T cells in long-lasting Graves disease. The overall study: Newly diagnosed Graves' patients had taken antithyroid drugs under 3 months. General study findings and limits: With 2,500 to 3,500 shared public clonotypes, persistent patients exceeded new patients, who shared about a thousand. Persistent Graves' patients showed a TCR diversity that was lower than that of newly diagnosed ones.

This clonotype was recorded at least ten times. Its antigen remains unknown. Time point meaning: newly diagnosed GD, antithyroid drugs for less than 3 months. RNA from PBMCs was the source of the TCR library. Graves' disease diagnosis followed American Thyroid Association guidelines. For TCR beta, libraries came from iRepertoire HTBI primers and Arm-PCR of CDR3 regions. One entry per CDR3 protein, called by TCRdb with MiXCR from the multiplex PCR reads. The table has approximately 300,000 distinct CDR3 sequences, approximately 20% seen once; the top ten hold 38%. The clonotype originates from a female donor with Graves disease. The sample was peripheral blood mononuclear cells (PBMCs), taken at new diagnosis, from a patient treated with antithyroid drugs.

CDR3 DNA: TGCGCCAGCAGTCCACAGATATCAGCGGGAGTGTCCCACGAGCAGTACTTC. Translating it yields CASSPQISAGVSHEQYF. The chain recombines TRBV5-1 with TRBJ2-7, with 8 nucleotides matching TRBD2. The trim removed 5 bases at V and 5 bases at J, leaving 18 bases unmatched. This CDR3 is built from 17 residues. Germline lookup yields CDR1 SGHRS and CDR2 YFSETQ.